The rows below give T cell receptor beta chains drawn from one sample of a study of T-cell memory formation after mild COVID-19. TCRdb reprocessed the 5' RACE reads via MiXCR and lists one record per CDR3 protein. The repertoire has around 99,000 distinct CDR3 sequences, roughly an eighth of them found once; the top ten carry about 39%. Material: PBMCs or a T cell subset sorted from them (not recorded which). The receptors were sampled from a man aged 18 to 29 who had mild COVID-19 (a few samples of this study predate the infection). Cell type and time point are not known. Each CDR3 is given without its conserved first and last residue. Some rows have no size entry. The others give once, few or many, or a class for an expanded clone.

ASSLSAATYNEQF	TRBV5-6	TRBJ2-1	few
ASGLRITGGITGELF	TRBV12-5	TRBJ2-2	NA
ASSSAGGTDTQY	TRBV7-9	TRBJ2-3	NA
ASSLSGDGQETQY	TRBV7-9	TRBJ2-5	many
ASRIGGLQETQY	TRBV6-2/TRBV6-3	TRBJ2-5	NA
ASSLDGLAEAF	TRBV7-9	TRBJ1-1	NA
ASSQEMVGSYGYT	TRBV4-1	TRBJ1-2	few
ASSPQGPSGGAVETQY	TRBV3-1	TRBJ2-5	NA
ASSYFDEQY	TRBV6-5	TRBJ2-7	few
ASSTDRDGETQY	TRBV9	TRBJ2-5	NA
ASIHRGLNTEAF	TRBV7-9	TRBJ1-1	NA
SVEMGFEQY	TRBV29-1	TRBJ2-7	NA
ASNDSKNIQY	TRBV25-1	TRBJ2-4	few
ASNGLAANTGELF	TRBV6-2/TRBV6-3	TRBJ2-2	NA
SALGGARTGELF	TRBV29-1	TRBJ2-2	few
ASSLGTWRAGYEQY	TRBV6-5	TRBJ2-7	NA
ASSLLGRAEAF	TRBV6-5	TRBJ1-1	NA
ASSKRGIQNTEAF	TRBV7-2	TRBJ1-1	NA
ASSPGTGTGELF	TRBV4-3	TRBJ2-2	few
ASSMGTVYEQY	TRBV12-3/TRBV12-4	TRBJ2-7	NA
ASLDGYT	TRBV6-1	TRBJ1-2	NA
ATSRRRDYSNQPQH	TRBV15	TRBJ1-5	NA
ASSSAGTNTGELF	TRBV5-1	TRBJ2-2	NA
ASSFTGSAGYGYT	TRBV12-3/TRBV12-4	TRBJ1-2	NA
ASSEPGQLNTEAF	TRBV12-3/TRBV12-4	TRBJ1-1	NA
ASSFLRLAGGTDTQY	TRBV7-2	TRBJ2-3	many
ASSQVGQGSGYT	TRBV4-1	TRBJ1-2	few
AISGDREYNEQF	TRBV10-3	TRBJ2-1	NA
ASSLDDGDEQF	TRBV12-3/TRBV12-4	TRBJ2-1	many
ASSQYRRGGALTYEQY	TRBV4-1	TRBJ2-7	NA
ASSEFWTSGGAGVQETQY	TRBV10-2	TRBJ2-5	NA
ASSQTSWADTQY	TRBV27	TRBJ2-3	many
ASSGQRDRVPDTQY	TRBV5-1	TRBJ2-3	few
ASSPAWGRTDTQY	TRBV7-9	TRBJ2-3	NA
SSSGANYGYT	TRBV29-1	TRBJ1-2	NA
ASSQEKGAYNEQF	TRBV4-3	TRBJ2-1	many
ASTDSLMNTEAF	TRBV7-9	TRBJ1-1	few
ASSPGQTGELF	TRBV27	TRBJ2-2	few
ASSFTGTGDTGELF	TRBV7-8	TRBJ2-2	few
ASSFRGLTGELF	TRBV4-2	TRBJ2-2	few
ASKAGVGQPNEKLF	TRBV2	TRBJ1-4	NA
ASSLWAGVPSPLH	TRBV27	TRBJ1-6	NA
ASSQEWPGNSPLH	TRBV4-1	TRBJ1-6	few
ASSHLVDRELF	TRBV4-3	TRBJ2-2	NA
ASSERGGQPQH	TRBV5-1	TRBJ1-5	few
AVGEGNYNEQF	TRBV12-3/TRBV12-4	TRBJ2-1	few
ASSLAASGNQPQH	TRBV7-6	TRBJ1-5	few
ASTAGGRIYNEQF	TRBV27	TRBJ2-1	few
ASTRKGTGQNIQY	TRBV7-9	TRBJ2-4	few
ASSPSGGASYNEQF	TRBV7-9	TRBJ2-1	few
ASSSQSSSEQY	TRBV5-1	TRBJ2-7	NA
ASSQDPTSLEKLF	TRBV4-2	TRBJ1-4	many
ASSLVSVGEQF	TRBV11-3	TRBJ2-1	few
ASSQEGRVTETQY	TRBV4-1	TRBJ2-5	NA
ASSSLTGEDGEQF	TRBV6-5	TRBJ2-1	few
ASSPGLSPLH	TRBV18	TRBJ1-6	NA
ASRPTSGGFTDTQY	TRBV7-9	TRBJ2-3	NA
ASSEGGGLQETQY	TRBV10-2	TRBJ2-5	few
ASSLPVRPYEQY	TRBV7-9	TRBJ2-7	many